This T cell receptor (beta chain) was sequenced in a study of human T cells and chemical hapten exposure. General study findings and limits: The study found that DPC sensitization did not change TCRs above 1 in 1000 frequency.

Indicated time point: patch test 2, 6 weeks after DPC sensitization. The treatment is: therapeutic diphenylcyclopropenone sensitization with weekly scalp DPC. Each patch test followed a blood draw. The study extracted total RNA from unfractionated whole blood. In TCRdb, the RACE reads were re-called with MiXCR into one record per CDR3 protein. The sample lists approximately 75,000 distinct CDR3 sequences; roughly 8.5% were seen once. With respect to this clonotype: The antigen is undetermined.

The CDR3 is made up of 16 amino acids. V was shortened by 3 bases and J by 0 bases, with 9 bases between the two germline ends. The sequencing here drew on whole blood, taken in connection with sensitization to the hapten diphenylcyclopropenone (DPC). The receptor's source is a woman between 45 and 60 years old with alopecia areata. Some clones in this sample may be carry-over from other donors' samples. The chain carries TRBV12-3 or TRBV12-4 and TRBJ2-6; D uncertain. CDR3 sequence reads: CASSFDRDSGANVLTF. DNA of the CDR3: TGTGCCAGCAGTTTTGATAGGGACTCTGGGGCCAACGTCCTGACTTTC.